This TCR beta chain was sequenced in a study of tumor-infiltrating lymphocytes in localized non-small cell lung cancer. Study as a whole: Patients included smokers and never-smokers with various histologies, some sampled after neoadjuvant chemotherapy.

The CDR3 is made up of 15 amino acids. Germline V CDR1 and CDR2: LNHDA, SQIVND (reference sequence). V gave up 5 bases and J gave up 5 bases, with 15 bases separating them. Clones were sequenced by immunoSEQ multiplex PCR, and TCRdb holds only the in-frame ones, with some missing. The sample lists 7,000 or so clones, 74% occurring once. Regarding this clone: Its antigen is still unknown.

Study conclusions and caveats: Each assay used a separate piece of the same tissue. Immunotypes IM1 and IM2 had similar TCR-derived T-cell fractions.

The source of this sequence is a human donor with non-small cell lung cancer. The sequenced sample consisted of uninvolved lung tissue not adjacent to the tumor. The rearrangement links TRBV19 to TRBJ2-2, with D possibly matching TRBD1 (6 bases). Written as DNA, the CDR3 is TGTGCCAGTAGTTCTCAAGGGGGATGGACCGGGGAGCTGTTTTTT. Encoded protein: CASSSQGGWTGELFF.